Sequencing of this T cell receptor (beta chain) was carried out in a study of T cells in Graves' hyperthyroidism and ophthalmopathy. Study-level results: Blood also held most thyroid clonotypes expanded beyond 0.001.

From RNA transcripts, TCR beta CDR3 regions were amplified. The HTBI primer set served for first-round RT-PCR of the TCR CDR3. TCRdb passed the multiplex PCR reads through MiXCR, listing each CDR3 protein once. The table records some 510,000 distinct CDR3 sequences, more than 20% of them present only once. This clonotype was detected many times. Antigen specificity is unknown. Isolation of PBMCs was performed on about 10 ml fresh peripheral blood. The sequence was obtained from a man between 18 and 35 years old with Graves' hyperthyroidism. The specimen was blood.

The DNA of the CDR3 is TGTGCCAGCAGTTACGCCTCGGGTTCTCCCGCGAAATACGAGCAGTACTTC. Its translation: CASSYASGSPAKYEQYF. The rearrangement links TRBV6-5 to TRBJ2-7; no definite D call. Per germline, CDR1 MNHEY and CDR2 SVGAGI. This CDR3 is built from 17 residues. V was trimmed by 2 bases and J by 4 bases, leaving 21 bases between them.